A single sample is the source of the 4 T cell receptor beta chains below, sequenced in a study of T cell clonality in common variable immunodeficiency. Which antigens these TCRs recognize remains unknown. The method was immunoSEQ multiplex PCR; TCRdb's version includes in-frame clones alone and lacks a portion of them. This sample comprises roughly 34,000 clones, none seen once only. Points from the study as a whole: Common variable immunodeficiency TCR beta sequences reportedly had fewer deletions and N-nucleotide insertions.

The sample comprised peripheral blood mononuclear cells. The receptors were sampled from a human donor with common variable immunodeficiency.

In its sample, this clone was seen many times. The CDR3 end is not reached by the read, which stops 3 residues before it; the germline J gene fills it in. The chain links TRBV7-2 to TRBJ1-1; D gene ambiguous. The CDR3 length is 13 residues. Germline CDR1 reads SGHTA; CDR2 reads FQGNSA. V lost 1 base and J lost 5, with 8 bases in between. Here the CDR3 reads CASSLGRVTEAFF. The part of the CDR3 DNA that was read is TGTGCCAGCAGCTTAGGTCGGGTAACTGAA.

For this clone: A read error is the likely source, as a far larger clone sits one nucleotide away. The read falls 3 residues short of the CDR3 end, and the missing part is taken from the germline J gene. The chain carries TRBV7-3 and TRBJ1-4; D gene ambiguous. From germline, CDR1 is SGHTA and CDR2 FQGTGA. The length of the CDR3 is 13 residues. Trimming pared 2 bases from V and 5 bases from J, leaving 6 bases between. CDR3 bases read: TGTGCCAGCAGCTTATTACAAAATGAAAAA. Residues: CASSLLQNEK. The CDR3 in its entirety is CASSLLQNEKLFF.

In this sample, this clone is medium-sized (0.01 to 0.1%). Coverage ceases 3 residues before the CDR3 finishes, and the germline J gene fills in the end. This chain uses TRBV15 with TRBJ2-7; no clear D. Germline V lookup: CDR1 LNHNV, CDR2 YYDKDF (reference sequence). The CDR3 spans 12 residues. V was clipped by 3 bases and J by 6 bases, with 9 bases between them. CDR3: CATSSALGEQYF. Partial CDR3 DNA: TGTGCCACCAGCAGCGCCCTCGGCGAG.

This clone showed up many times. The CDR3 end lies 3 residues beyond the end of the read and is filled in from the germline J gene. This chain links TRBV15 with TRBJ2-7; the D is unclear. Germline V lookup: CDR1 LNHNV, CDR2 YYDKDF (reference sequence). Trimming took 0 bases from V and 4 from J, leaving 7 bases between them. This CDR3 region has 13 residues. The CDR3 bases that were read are TGTGCCACCAGCAGAGATAAAGGTTACGAG. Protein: CATSRDKGYE. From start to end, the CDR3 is CATSRDKGYEQYF.